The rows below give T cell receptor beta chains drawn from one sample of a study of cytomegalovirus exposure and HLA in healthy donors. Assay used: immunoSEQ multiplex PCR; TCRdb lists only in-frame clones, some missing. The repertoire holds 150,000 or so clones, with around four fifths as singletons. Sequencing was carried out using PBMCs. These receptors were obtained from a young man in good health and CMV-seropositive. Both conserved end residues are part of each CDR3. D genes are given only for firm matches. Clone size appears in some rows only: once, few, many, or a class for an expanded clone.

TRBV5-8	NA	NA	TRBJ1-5	CASNSLINQPQHF	TGTGCCAGCAACTCACTGATCAATCAGCCCCAGCATTTT
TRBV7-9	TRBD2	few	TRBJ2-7	CASSFGGGYEQYF	TGTGCCAGCAGCTTCGGGGGGGGGTACGAGCAGTACTTC
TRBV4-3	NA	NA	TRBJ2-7	CASSQGGEGYPYEQYF	TGCGCCAGCAGCCAGGGAGGAGAAGGATACCCCTACGAGCAGTACTTC
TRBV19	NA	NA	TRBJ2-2	CASSVRDRELFF	TGTGCCAGTAGTGTCAGGGACAGGGAGCTGTTTTTT
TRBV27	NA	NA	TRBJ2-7	CASSLTGTYEQHF	TGTGCCAGCAGTTTAACAGGGACCTACGAGCAGCACTTC
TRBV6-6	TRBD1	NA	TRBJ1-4	CASSYSGQANEKLFF	TGTGCCAGCAGTTACTCGGGACAGGCTAATGAAAAACTGTTTTTT
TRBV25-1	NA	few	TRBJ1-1	CASSVDRVITEAFF	TGTGCCAGCAGTGTTGACCGGGTAATCACTGAAGCTTTCTTT
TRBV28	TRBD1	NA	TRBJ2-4	CASSLPRTGLAKNIQYF	TGTGCCAGCAGTTTACCTCGGACAGGACTAGCCAAAAACATTCAGTACTTC
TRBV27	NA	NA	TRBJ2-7	CASSLNGEPAYEQYF	TGTGCCAGCAGTTTAAACGGTGAGCCCGCCTACGAGCAGTACTTC
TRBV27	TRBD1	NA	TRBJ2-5	CASPWAGTGGETQYF	TGTGCCAGCCCATGGGCCGGGACAGGGGGGGAGACCCAGTACTTC
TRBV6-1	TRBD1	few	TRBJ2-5	CASSGQGSRETQYF	TGTGCCAGCAGCGGACAGGGTTCGAGAGAGACCCAGTACTTC
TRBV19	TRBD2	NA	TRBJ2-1	CASQTSGREYNEQFF	TGTGCCAGCCAGACTAGCGGGAGGGAATACAATGAGCAGTTCTTC
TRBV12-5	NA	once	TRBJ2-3	CARIPFRSPVEGTDTQYF	TGTGCTAGAATTCCTTTTAGATCACCAGTAGAGGGCACAGATACGCAGTATTTT
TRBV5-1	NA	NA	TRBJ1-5	CASSLSPGAGQPQHF	TGCGCCAGCAGCCTATCCCCAGGGGCAGGTCAGCCCCAGCATTTT
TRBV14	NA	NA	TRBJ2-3	CASSQLIGGLTDTQYF	TGTGCCAGCAGCCAACTTATTGGCGGATTAACAGATACGCAGTATTTT
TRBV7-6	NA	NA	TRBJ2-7	CASSSGRGDEQYF	TGTGCCAGCAGCTCGGGGAGGGGGGACGAGCAGTACTTC
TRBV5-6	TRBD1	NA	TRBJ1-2	CASSSRDRAIYGYTF	TGTGCCAGCAGCTCCCGGGACAGGGCAATCTATGGCTACACCTTC
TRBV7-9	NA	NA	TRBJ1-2	CASLGEDNYGYTF	TGTGCCAGCCTAGGAGAAGACAACTATGGCTACACCTTC
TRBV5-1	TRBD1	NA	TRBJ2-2	CASSLRTGASGELFF	TGCGCCAGCAGCCTAAGAACAGGGGCCAGCGGGGAGCTGTTTTTT
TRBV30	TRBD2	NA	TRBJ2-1	CAWSTSGSRYNEQFF	TGTGCCTGGAGTACTAGCGGGAGTCGTTACAATGAGCAGTTCTTC
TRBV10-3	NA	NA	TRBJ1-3	CAIYGGNTIYF	TGTGCCATCTATGGCGGAAACACCATATATTTT
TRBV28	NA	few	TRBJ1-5	CAGGGRGINQPQHF	TGTGCCGGGGGTGGTCGGGGGATCAATCAGCCCCAGCATTTT
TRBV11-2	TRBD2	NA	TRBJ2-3	CASTTPRGGTGTDTQYF	TGTGCCAGCACCACTCCCCGGGGGGGGACGGGCACAGATACGCAGTATTTT
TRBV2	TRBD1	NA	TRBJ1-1	CASSESDRGNEAFF	TGTGCCAGCAGTGAGTCGGACAGGGGGAATGAAGCTTTCTTT
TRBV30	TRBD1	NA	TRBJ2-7	CAWSVGQGSYEQYF	TGTGCCTGGAGTGTAGGACAGGGGTCCTACGAGCAGTACTTC
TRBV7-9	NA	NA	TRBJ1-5	CASSDGQTNQPQHF	TGTGCCAGCAGTGACGGACAGACCAATCAGCCCCAGCATTTT
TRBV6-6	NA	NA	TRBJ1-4	CASSYGNSEGEKLFF	TGTGCCAGCAGTTACGGGAACTCTGAGGGCGAAAAACTGTTTTTT
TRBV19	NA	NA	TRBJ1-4	CASTDPGGPIRKLFF	TGTGCCAGTACCGACCCAGGCGGGCCCATCCGGAAACTGTTTTTT
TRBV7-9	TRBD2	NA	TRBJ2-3	CASSMTSGGEGDTQYF	TGTGCCAGCAGCATGACTAGTGGGGGGGAAGGGGATACGCAGTATTTT
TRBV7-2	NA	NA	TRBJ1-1	CASSQSQGNTEAFF	TGTGCCAGCAGCCAGAGCCAGGGGAACACTGAAGCTTTCTTT
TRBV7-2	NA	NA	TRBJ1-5	CASSLAWEGNQPQHF	TGTGCCAGCAGCTTAGCGTGGGAGGGCAATCAGCCCCAGCATTTT
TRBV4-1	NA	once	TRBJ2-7	CASSKEGWEYEQYF	TGCGCCAGCAGCAAGGAGGGATGGGAGTACGAGCAGTACTTC
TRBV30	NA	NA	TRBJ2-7	CAWSAGLSRYEQYF	TGTGCCTGGAGTGCGGGACTTAGCCGCTACGAGCAGTACTTC
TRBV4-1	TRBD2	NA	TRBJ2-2	CASSQSTSGVNTGELFF	TGCGCCAGCAGCCAATCGACTAGCGGGGTAAACACCGGGGAGCTGTTTTTT
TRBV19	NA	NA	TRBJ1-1	CASTGPYTEAFF	TGTGCCAGTACAGGGCCGTACACTGAAGCTTTCTTT
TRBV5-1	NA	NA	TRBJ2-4	CASSLANSGKYF	TGCGCCAGCAGCTTGGCCAATTCGGGTAAGTACTTC
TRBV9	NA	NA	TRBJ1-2	CASSINEDSLVGYTF	TGTGCCAGCAGCATAAACGAGGACAGTTTGGTTGGCTACACCTTC
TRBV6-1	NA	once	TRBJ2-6	CASSEQRGGANVLTF	TGTGCCAGCAGTGAACAGCGAGGAGGGGCCAACGTCCTGACTTTC
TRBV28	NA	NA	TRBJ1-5	CASSQVSGAASNQPQHF	TGTGCCAGCAGTCAGGTTTCGGGAGCCGCGAGCAATCAGCCCCAGCATTTT
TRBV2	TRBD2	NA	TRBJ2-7	CASVWGGSSYEQYF	TGTGCCAGCGTTTGGGGGGGAAGCTCCTACGAGCAGTACTTC
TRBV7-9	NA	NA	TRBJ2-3	CASSLARESPNIYAQYF	TGTGCCAGCAGCTTAGCCCGGGAGTCGCCCAACATTTACGCGCAGTATTTT
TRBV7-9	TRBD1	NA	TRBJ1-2	CASSLAGTANYGYTF	TGTGCCAGCAGCTTAGCCGGGACAGCAAACTATGGCTACACCTTC
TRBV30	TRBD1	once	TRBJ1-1	CAWSVTGDTEAFF	TGTGCCTGGAGTGTGACAGGGGACACTGAAGCTTTCTTT
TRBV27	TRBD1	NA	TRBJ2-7	CASSSGDRLGYEQYF	TGTGCCAGCAGTTCCGGGGACAGGTTAGGGTACGAGCAGTACTTC
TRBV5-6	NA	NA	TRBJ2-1	CASSLGGGPNEQFF	TGTGCCAGCAGCTTGGGGGGGGGCCCAAATGAGCAGTTCTTC
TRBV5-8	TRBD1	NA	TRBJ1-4	CASSNRGLTNEKLFF	TGTGCCAGCAGCAACAGGGGGCTCACTAATGAAAAACTGTTTTTT
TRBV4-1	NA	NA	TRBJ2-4	CASADGLLAKNIQYF	TGCGCCAGCGCGGACGGACTTCTAGCCAAAAACATTCAGTACTTC
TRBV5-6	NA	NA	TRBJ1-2	CASSLDFRGSGYTF	TGTGCCAGCAGCTTGGATTTTCGGGGTAGTGGCTACACCTTC